This TCR beta chain originates from a study of identical twins. Whole-study findings and limits: Cord blood beta clonotypes present at high abundance carried fewer insertions; no such pattern appeared in memory repertoires.

Trimming at V came to 3 bases and at J to 4 bases, leaving 6 bases not matched to a gene. The CDR3 sequence is 14 residues long. TCRdb re-called the 5' RACE reads with MiXCR, one entry per CDR3 protein. Of about 720,000 distinct CDR3 sequences detected, 8.5% to 9% appear once; the ten largest clones hold 0.75% to 1%. This clonotype was detected many times. Its antigen remains unidentified. These records were also assigned to another study, of yellow fever vaccine responses in identical twins.

The receptor comes from a woman younger than 35 in good health. The sequenced material came from PBMCs. The V gene is TRBV12-3 or TRBV12-4, the J gene TRBJ2-7; 7 positions agree with TRBD1. The CDR3 sequence is CASSLTGTLYEQYF. The CDR3 bases are TGTGCCAGCAGTTTGACAGGGACCCTTTACGAGCAGTACTTC.